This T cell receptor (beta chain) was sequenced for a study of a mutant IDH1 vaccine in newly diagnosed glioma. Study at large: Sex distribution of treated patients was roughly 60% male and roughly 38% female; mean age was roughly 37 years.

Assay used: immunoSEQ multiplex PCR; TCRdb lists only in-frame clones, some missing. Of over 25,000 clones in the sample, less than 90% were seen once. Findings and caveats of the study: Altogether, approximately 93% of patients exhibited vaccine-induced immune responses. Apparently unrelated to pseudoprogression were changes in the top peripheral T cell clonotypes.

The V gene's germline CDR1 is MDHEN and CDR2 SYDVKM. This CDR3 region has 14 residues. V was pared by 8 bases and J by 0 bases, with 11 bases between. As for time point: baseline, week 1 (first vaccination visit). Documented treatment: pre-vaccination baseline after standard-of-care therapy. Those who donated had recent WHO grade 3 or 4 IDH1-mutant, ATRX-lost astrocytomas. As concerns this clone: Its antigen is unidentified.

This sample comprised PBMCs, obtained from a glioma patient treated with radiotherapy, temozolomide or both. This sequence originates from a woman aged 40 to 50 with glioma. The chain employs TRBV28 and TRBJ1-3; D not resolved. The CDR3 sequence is CASLTLSSGNTIYF. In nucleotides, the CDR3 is TGTGCCAGCCTAACCTTGAGCTCTGGAAACACCATATATTTT.